Each of the 3 T cell receptor beta chains below was sequenced from the same sample in a study of blood T cell repertoires in COVID-19. Profiling relied on immunoSEQ multiplex PCR, and the TCRdb table lists in-frame clones only, not all of them. The data contain 150,000 to 200,000 clones, 88% of them seen just once; the ten biggest clones take up approximately 4.5%. The material sequenced was peripheral blood. All receptors derive from a human donor in a cohort sampled during active COVID-19.

The V call is TRBV6-2 or TRBV6-3, the J call TRBJ1-1; 8 bases are shared with TRBD1. This CDR3 has 16 amino acids. Trimming took 4 bases from V and 5 from J; bases not matched to a gene: 12. Germline CDR1 is MNHEY and CDR2 is SVGEGT. CDR3 in amino acids: CASSSYPGQGGTEAFF. The DNA for the CDR3 is TGTGCCAGCAGTTCCTACCCCGGACAGGGCGGGACTGAAGCTTTCTTT.

The chain has TRBV10-3 and TRBJ2-7; the match to TRBD1 covers 9 bases. J lost 2 bases, V lost 6 bases, and 2 bases had no gene match. Germline V CDR1 and CDR2: ENHRY, SYGVKD. The CDR3 spans 13 residues. Here the CDR3 reads CAIRGTGTYEQYF. DNA for the CDR3: TGTGCCATCAGGGGGACAGGGACCTACGAGCAGTACTTC.

The chain uses TRBV19 and TRBJ2-5, with D tentatively TRBD2 (5 bases). Germline CDR1 LNHDA, CDR2 SQIVND (reference sequence). This CDR3 region has 15 residues. Trimming left V 2 bases short and J 4 bases short, with 14 bases between. CDR3 bases: TGTGCCAGTAGTATAAGACTAATGAGTCGAGAGACCCAGTACTTC. It encodes CASSIRLMSRETQYF.